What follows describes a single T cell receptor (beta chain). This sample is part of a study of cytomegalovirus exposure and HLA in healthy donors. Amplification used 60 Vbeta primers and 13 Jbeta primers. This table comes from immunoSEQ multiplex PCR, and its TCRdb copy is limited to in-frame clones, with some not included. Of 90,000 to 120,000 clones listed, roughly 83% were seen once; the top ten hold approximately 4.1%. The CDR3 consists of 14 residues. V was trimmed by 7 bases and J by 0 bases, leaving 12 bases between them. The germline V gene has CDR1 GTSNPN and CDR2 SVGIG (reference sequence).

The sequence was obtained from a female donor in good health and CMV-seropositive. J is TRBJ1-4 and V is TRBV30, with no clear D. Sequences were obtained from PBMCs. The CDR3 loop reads CAYLLPATNEKLFF. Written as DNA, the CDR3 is TGTGCCTACCTCCTACCTGCAACTAATGAAAAACTGTTTTTT.